One sample yielded the 25 T cell receptor beta chains listed below, sequenced in a study of T cell responses to AZD1222 COVID-19 vaccine (dated by TCRdb to the early 2020s). The library was produced with the immunoSEQ multiplex PCR assay. Here the immuneACCESS table is served through TCRdb, limited to in-frame sequences with V and J called. Missing clones are a known gap in these copies; in checked studies unresolved V genes cover under half, and the rest lacks a known reason. The sample table records about 120,000 clones; approximately 87% of these occur just once. The ten largest make up 8% to 13% of the sample. The time point label here, explained by the study, means: baseline before first vaccination. Specimen: peripheral blood, collected on day 0 of AZD1222 vaccination. These receptors all come from an adult in good health.

This clone was picked up one time. The V call is TRBV11-3, the J call TRBJ2-2; 9 bases are shared with TRBD2. V lost 2 bases, J lost 0 bases, and 1 base stayed unmatched. The CDR3 is 16 residues long. Germline values: CDR1 SGHNT, CDR2 YENEEA. The CDR3 spells CASSLSGRSNTGELFF. CDR3 nucleotides: TGTGCCAGCAGCTTAAGCGGGAGGTCGAACACCGGGGAGCTGTTTTTT.

This chain uses TRBV19 with TRBJ1-1, with D possibly matching TRBD1 (6 bases). Germline loops: CDR1 LNHDA, CDR2 SQIVND (reference sequence). V gave up 2 bases and J gave up 0 bases, with 13 bases separating them. The CDR3 is 16 residues long. CDR3 nucleotide sequence: TGTGCCAGTAGTATAACCGGGACAAAAATGAACACTGAAGCTTTCTTT. Amino acids: CASSITGTKMNTEAFF.

The chain carries TRBV6-2 or TRBV6-3 and TRBJ2-1; 13 bases are a match to TRBD2. This CDR3 is built from 17 residues. Trimming took 2 bases from V and 4 from J; bases not matched to a gene: 5. Germline V gives CDR1 MNHEY, CDR2 SVGEGT. The DNA of the CDR3 is TGTGCCAGCAGTTACCCCACGGGACTAGCGGGGTACAATGAGCAGTTCTTC. As protein: CASSYPTGLAGYNEQFF.

The rearrangement joins TRBV29-1 to TRBJ1-5, with D uncertain. Trimming took 3 bases from V and 10 from J, leaving 16 bases between them. CDR3 size: 13 residues. From germline, CDR1 is SQVTM and CDR2 ANQGSEA. The chain's CDR3 is CSVERVAREPQHF. The DNA for the CDR3 is TGCAGCGTTGAGAGAGTCGCTCGGGAACCCCAGCATTTT. Drawing the rest from reference TRBV29-1 and TRBJ1-5, the complete variable domain is SAVISQKPSRDICQRGTSLTIQCQVDSQVTMMFWYRQQPGQSLTLIATANQGSEATYESGFVIDKFPISRPNLTFSTLTVSNMSPEDSSIYLCSVERVAREPQHFGDGTRLSIL.

V gene TRBV28 combines with J gene TRBJ2-1; the match to TRBD2 covers 13 bases. This CDR3 contains 15 residues. Germline V CDR1 and CDR2: MDHEN, SYDVKM. Trimming cost V 6 bases and J 10 bases; bases outside gene matches: 9. The CDR3 reads CASRKTTGLAGEQFF. CDR3 bases: TGTGCCAGCAGGAAGACAACGGGACTAGCGGGAGAGCAGTTCTTC.

V and J are TRBV5-1 and TRBJ1-5; D is possibly TRBD1 (5 bases). The CDR3 is 15 amino acids. Trimming took off 3 bases at V and 0 bases at J, with 10 bases between the two ends. Germline CDR1 reads SGHRS; CDR2 reads YFSETQ. CDR3 protein: CASSSGVDSNQPQHF. The CDR3 coding sequence is TGCGCCAGCAGCTCGGGGGTCGATAGCAATCAGCCCCAGCATTTT.

This chain links TRBV6-5 with TRBJ1-1, with 8 nucleotides matching TRBD1. The V segment lost 6 bases and the J segment 5 bases; nucleotides outside the gene matches: 5. Germline V gene lookup returns CDR1 MNHEY and CDR2 SVGAGI. The CDR3 loop spans 13 amino acids. The CDR3 bases are TGTGCCAGCAGCGACAGGGGTAATACTGAAGCTTTCTTT. Its protein product is CASSDRGNTEAFF.

The chain couples TRBV29-1 to TRBJ2-5, with 10 positions matching TRBD2. CDR1 is SQVTM and CDR2 is ANQGSEA in the germline V gene. The junction had 11 bases not matched to a gene; V was cut back by 3 bases and J by 4 bases. The length of the CDR3 is 16 residues. DNA of the CDR3: TGCAGCGTTGATTCCCCTAGCGGGAGAAGGGGAGAGACCCAGTACTTC. Residues: CSVDSPSGRRGETQYF. Combining the CDR3 with reference TRBV29-1 and TRBJ2-5 gives the whole variable domain SAVISQKPSRDICQRGTSLTIQCQVDSQVTMMFWYRQQPGQSLTLIATANQGSEATYESGFVIDKFPISRPNLTFSTLTVSNMSPEDSSIYLCSVDSPSGRRGETQYFGPGTRLLVL.

The CDR3 spells CANLRDQETQYF. The CDR3 DNA reads as TGTGCCAATCTCAGGGATCAAGAGACCCAGTACTTC. The chain has TRBV19 and TRBJ2-5; the D gene is possibly TRBD1 (5 bases). V lost 10 bases to trimming and J lost 2 bases, with 11 bases between them. From germline, CDR1 is LNHDA and CDR2 SQIVND (reference sequence). The CDR3 is made up of 12 amino acids. Full variable domain (missing parts from reference TRBV19 and TRBJ2-5): DGGITQSPKYLFRKEGQNVTLSCEQNLNHDAMYWYRQDPGQGLRLIYYSQIVNDFQKGDIAEGYSVSREKKESFPLTVTSAQKNPTAFYLCANLRDQETQYFGPGTRLLVL.

This sequence joins TRBV7-2 and TRBJ2-3; 7 bases agree with TRBD1. V gave up 7 bases and J gave up 5 bases; unmatched junction bases: 12. Germline CDR1 reads SGHTA; CDR2 reads FQGNSA. The CDR3 sequence is 15 residues long. CDR3 residues: CASIHRGSWGDTQYF. Here the CDR3 DNA reads TGTGCCAGCATCCACAGGGGTTCCTGGGGAGATACGCAGTATTTT.

The chain recombines TRBV28 with TRBJ2-7, with D perhaps TRBD2 (5 bases). The CDR3 is 14 amino acids. Germline values: CDR1 MDHEN, CDR2 SYDVKM. Trimming removed 6 bases from V and 8 bases from J, with 20 bases in between. This CDR3 is CASSPSGGPDKQYF. The CDR3 DNA reads as TGTGCCAGCAGCCCGAGCGGAGGTCCCGATAAGCAGTACTTC.

V is TRBV28 and J is TRBJ1-3; D remains ambiguous. Germline lookup yields CDR1 MDHEN and CDR2 SYDVKM. The CDR3 totals 15 residues. V gave up 3 bases and J gave up 0 bases, with 9 bases separating them. The CDR3 nucleotides are TGTGCCAGCAGTTTCTTATCTAGCTCTGGAAACACCATATATTTT. Its protein product is CASSFLSSSGNTIYF.

This clone was seen once. The rearrangement joins TRBV9 to TRBJ2-5, with D tentatively TRBD2 (5 bases). This CDR3 contains 13 residues. CDR1 is SGDLS and CDR2 is YYNGEE in the germline V gene. Trimming took 0 bases from V and 5 from J, leaving 8 bases between them. The CDR3 DNA follows: TGTGCCAGCAGCGTAGAGGAGGTGGAGACCCAGTACTTC. Translation: CASSVEEVETQYF.

The rearrangement uses TRBV4-2 and TRBJ2-1; 7 bases map to TRBD2. CDR3 length equals 16 residues. The germline CDR1 and CDR2 sequences are LGHNA and YNFKEQ. Losses at the gene ends were 0 bases for V and 3 bases for J; bases not matched to a gene: 5. CDR3 sequence reads: CASSQEAGGSYNEQFF. Here the CDR3 DNA reads TGTGCCAGCAGCCAAGAGGCCGGGGGGAGCTACAATGAGCAGTTCTTC.

This sequence joins TRBV30 and TRBJ1-2, with TRBD1 matching 12 bases. V lost 0 bases and J lost 0; bases outside the gene matches: 11. The germline CDR1 and CDR2 sequences are GTSNPN and SVGIG (reference sequence). This CDR3 has 19 residues. This chain's CDR3 is CAWSVWDRGRRRSNYGYTF. DNA for the CDR3: TGTGCCTGGAGTGTATGGGACAGGGGGCGAAGAAGGTCTAACTATGGCTACACCTTC. The full variable domain, completed using reference TRBV30 and TRBJ1-2, is SQTIHQWPATLVQPVGSPLSLECTVEGTSNPNLYWYRQAAGRGLQLLFYSVGIGQISSEVPQNLSASRPQDRQFILSSKKLLLSDSGFYLCAWSVWDRGRRRSNYGYTFGSGTRLTVV.

This sequence joins TRBV7-2 and TRBJ2-5, with TRBD1 identical over 7 bases. With 0 bases clipped from V and 7 bases from J, the junction kept 8 bases outside the gene matches. Germline loops: CDR1 SGHTA, CDR2 FQGNSA. The CDR3 covers 15 residues. CDR3 sequence: CASSLATTGSGTQYF. As DNA, the CDR3 is TGTGCCAGCAGCTTAGCGACGACAGGGTCGGGGACCCAGTACTTC.

In its sample, this clone was seen once. The chain has TRBV3-1 (or the pseudogene TRBV3-2) and TRBJ2-1; 11 bases agree with TRBD2. This CDR3 region has 15 residues. The germline gives CDR1 LGHDT, CDR2 YNNKEL (reference sequence). Losses at the gene ends were 7 bases for V and 7 bases for J; bases not matched to a gene: 9. The CDR3 spells CASTLLAGGSNEQFF. The CDR3 nucleotides read TGTGCCAGCACCCTCCTAGCGGGGGGTAGTAATGAGCAGTTCTTC.

This clone showed up just a few times. The chain uses TRBV5-6 and TRBJ2-7; the D is unclear. With 0 bases removed from V and 3 bases from J, the gap between germline ends came to 10 bases. The length of the CDR3 is 14 residues. Per the germline V gene, CDR1 is SGHDT and CDR2 is YYEEEE. The CDR3 sequence is CASSLGGIRYEQYF. CDR3 nucleotide sequence: TGTGCCAGCAGCTTGGGGGGAATTCGCTACGAGCAGTACTTC.

V usage is TRBV30 and J usage is TRBJ1-5; D perhaps matches TRBD1 (5 bases). Germline V gene data show CDR1 as GTSNPN and CDR2 as SVGIG (reference sequence). The CDR3 is made up of 14 amino acids. V was trimmed by 2 bases and J by 6 bases, leaving 14 bases between them. The CDR3 DNA reads as TGTGCCTGGAGTCCGACAGTTTCGGGTCAGCCCCAGCATTTT. Amino acids: CAWSPTVSGQPQHF.

The chain uses TRBV7-9 and TRBJ2-7; 11 bases agree with TRBD1. The V gene's germline CDR1 is SEHNR and CDR2 FQNEAQ (reference sequence). Trimming removed 5 bases from V and 7 bases from J; junction bases left unmatched: 10. CDR3 length: 15 amino acids. CDR3 residues: CASSHLGDRGKEQYF. The DNA for the CDR3 is TGTGCCAGCAGCCATTTAGGGGACAGGGGGAAAGAGCAGTACTTC.

This sequence joins TRBV4-3 and TRBJ1-6; D is uncertain. Germline-derived CDR1 and CDR2 are LGHNA and YSLEER. The length of the CDR3 is 16 residues. V lost 0 bases and J 7 bases, leaving 13 bases between the germline ends. The CDR3 here is CASSQDFEGINSPLHF. In DNA form, the CDR3 reads TGCGCCAGCAGCCAAGATTTTGAAGGGATCAATTCACCCCTCCACTTT.

This chain connects TRBV6-5 to TRBJ2-2; D possibly corresponds to TRBD2 (5 bases). The CDR3 is 15 amino acids. Germline V gives CDR1 MNHEY, CDR2 SVGAGI. Trimming left V 6 bases short and J 5 bases short, with 16 bases between. CDR3 bases: TGTGCCAGCAGGCGGGCTCGGGAACAGACCGGGGAGCTGTTTTTT. It yields the protein CASRRAREQTGELFF.

The chain couples TRBV15 to TRBJ1-4; D not resolved. The germline V gene has CDR1 LNHNV and CDR2 YYDKDF (reference sequence). The germline V and J ends were trimmed by 1 base and 7 bases, with 16 bases remaining between them. This CDR3 has 16 residues. The CDR3 region has the DNA TGTGCCACCAGCAGAGCCCCGGGTTTGCTGAGTGAAAAACTGTTTTTT. It yields the protein CATSRAPGLLSEKLFF.

This chain connects TRBV6-5 to TRBJ1-2; TRBD1 is a possible D gene (5 bases). CDR3 length equals 15 residues. V was shortened by 4 bases and J by 3 bases, with 15 bases between the two germline ends. From germline, CDR1 is MNHEY and CDR2 SVGAGI. The CDR3 spells CASSSRSGTDYGYTF. The CDR3 DNA follows: TGTGCCAGCAGTTCAAGGTCTGGGACCGACTATGGCTACACCTTC.

CDR3 sequence: CSARTVGELFF. For the CDR3, the DNA is TGCAGTGCGAGGACGGTCGGGGAGCTGTTTTTT. V usage is TRBV20-1 and J usage is TRBJ2-2; D gene uncertain. The V and J ends lost 6 bases and 7 bases respectively, with 9 bases between them. CDR3 length equals 11 residues. Germline V gene lookup returns CDR1 DFQATT and CDR2 SNEGSKA (reference sequence).